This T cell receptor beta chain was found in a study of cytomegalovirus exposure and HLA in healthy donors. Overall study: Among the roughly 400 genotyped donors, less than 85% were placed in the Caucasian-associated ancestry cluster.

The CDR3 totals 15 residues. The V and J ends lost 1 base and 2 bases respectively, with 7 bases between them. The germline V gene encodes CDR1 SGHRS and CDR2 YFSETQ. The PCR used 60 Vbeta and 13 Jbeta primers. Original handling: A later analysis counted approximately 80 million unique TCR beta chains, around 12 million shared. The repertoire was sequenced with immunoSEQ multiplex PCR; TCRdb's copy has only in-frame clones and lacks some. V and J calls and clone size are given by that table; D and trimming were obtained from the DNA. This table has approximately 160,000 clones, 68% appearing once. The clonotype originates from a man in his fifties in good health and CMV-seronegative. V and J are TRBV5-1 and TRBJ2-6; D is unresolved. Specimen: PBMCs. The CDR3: CASSLSLAGANVLTF. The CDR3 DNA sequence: TGCGCCAGCAGCTTGAGCCTAGCTGGGGCCAACGTCCTGACTTTC.